This TCR beta chain was identified in a study of T cells in Graves' hyperthyroidism and ophthalmopathy. Germline V lookup: CDR1 SGHNT, CDR2 YYREEE (reference sequence). The trim removed 4 bases at V and 5 bases at J, leaving 8 bases unmatched. The CDR3 has 16 amino acids. This clonotype was recorded a few times. Amplification yielded TCR beta CDR3 regions, with RNA transcripts as the source. When the TCR CDR3 underwent first-round RT-PCR, the HTBI primer set was used. TCRdb passed the multiplex PCR reads through MiXCR, listing each CDR3 protein once. The table shows about 50,000 distinct CDR3 sequences, with over 45% occurring only once.

The chain uses TRBV5-4 and TRBJ2-1; 11 positions match TRBD2. This TCR was recovered from a woman aged 45-65 years with Graves' hyperthyroidism. Material: peripheral blood or thyroid tissue (not recorded which). The CDR3 DNA reads as TGTGCCAGCAGCCTTAGCGGGAGGGGATCGAACAATGAGCAGTTCTTC. Protein product: CASSLSGRGSNNEQFF.